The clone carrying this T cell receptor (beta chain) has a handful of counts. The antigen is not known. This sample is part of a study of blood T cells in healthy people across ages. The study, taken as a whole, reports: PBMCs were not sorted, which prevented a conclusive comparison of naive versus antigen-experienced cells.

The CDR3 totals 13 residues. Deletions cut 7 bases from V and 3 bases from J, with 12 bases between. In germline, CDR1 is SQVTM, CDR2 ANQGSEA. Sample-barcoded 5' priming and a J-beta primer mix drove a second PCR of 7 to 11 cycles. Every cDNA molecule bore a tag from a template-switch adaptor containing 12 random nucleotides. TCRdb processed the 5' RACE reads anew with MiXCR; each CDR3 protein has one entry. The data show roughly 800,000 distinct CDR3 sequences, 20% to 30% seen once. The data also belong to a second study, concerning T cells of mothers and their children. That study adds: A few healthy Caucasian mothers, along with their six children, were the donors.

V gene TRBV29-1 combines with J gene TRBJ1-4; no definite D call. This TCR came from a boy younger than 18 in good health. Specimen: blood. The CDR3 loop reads CSAMDSSNEKLFF. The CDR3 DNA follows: TGCAGCGCCATGGACTCCTCTAATGAAAAACTGTTTTTT.